This record looks at one T cell receptor (beta chain) sequence and its context. A read error may produce the germline difference seen at one junction end. The sample originates from a study of T cells in Graves' hyperthyroidism and ophthalmopathy. Germline-derived CDR1 and CDR2 are LGHDT and YNNKEL (reference sequence). The CDR3 totals 13 residues. Researchers took RNA transcripts and amplified the TCR beta CDR3 regions from them. Initially, a first-round RT-PCR of the TCR CDR3 employed the HTBI primer set. Via MiXCR, TCRdb re-called the multiplex PCR reads, giving one row per CDR3 protein. The sample records hundreds of thousands of distinct CDR3 sequences, approximately 15% being singletons.

The sequence derives from a woman aged 25 to 39 with Graves' hyperthyroidism that later progressed to Graves' ophthalmopathy. This chain joins TRBV3-1 and TRBJ2-5, with a possible D match to TRBD2 (6 bases). The sample was blood. The CDR3: CASSQGGGPSWHF. Here the CDR3 DNA reads TGTGCCAGCAGCCAAGGTGGAGGGCCGTCTTGGCACTTC.